These 5 T cell receptor beta chains were sequenced from one sample in a study of shared clonotypes between healthy human individuals. Clones were sequenced by immunoSEQ multiplex PCR, and TCRdb holds only the in-frame ones, with some missing. The data hold roughly 1 million clones, with about 77% observed a single time. Sequencing was carried out using memory CD4+ T cells sorted from blood. Subset of the sample: CD45RA-negative fraction. The receptors originated from a man aged 18 to 29 in good health.

Comment on this clone: Other DNA variants within this sample encode the same CDR3. The CDR3 is CASSLTSGGSYEQYF. The CDR3 nucleotides read TGTGCCAGCAGTTTAACTAGCGGGGGCTCCTACGAGCAGTACTTC. The chain has TRBV27 and TRBJ2-7; 11 bases agree with TRBD2. The germline V gene has CDR1 MNHEY and CDR2 SMNVEV (reference sequence). Trimming at V came to 2 bases and at J to 0 bases, leaving 0 bases not matched to a gene. This CDR3 has 15 residues.

The CDR3 loop is CASSFERDRGYEQYF. CDR3 DNA sequence: TGTGCCAGCAGCTTCGAAAGGGACAGGGGATACGAGCAGTACTTC. The rearrangement links TRBV5-4 to TRBJ2-7; 10 bases line up with TRBD1. Germline CDR1 is SGHNT and CDR2 is YYREEE (reference sequence). After removal of 2 bases from V and 4 bases from J, the junction contained 6 bases not matched to a gene. The CDR3 has 15 amino acids.

The chain uses TRBV9 and TRBJ2-1, with 14 bases aligning to TRBD2. V trimming: 3 bases; J trimming: 9 bases; junction bases outside the gene matches: 5. The CDR3 spans 15 residues. CDR1 SGDLS and CDR2 YYNGEE come from the germline V gene. CDR3 in amino acids: CASSAGLAGVIEQFF. CDR3 DNA: TGTGCCAGCAGCGCGGGACTAGCGGGAGTAATTGAGCAGTTCTTC.

This clone was picked up one time. The chain joins TRBV5-1 to TRBJ2-2, with a weak D call TRBD1 (5 bases). V was trimmed by 0 bases and J by 7 bases, leaving 10 bases between them. CDR3 length: 14 amino acids. Germline lookup yields CDR1 SGHRS and CDR2 YFSETQ. For the CDR3, the DNA is TGCGCCAGCAGCTTGGACATGCAGGGCGGGGAGCTGTTTTTT. It is translated as CASSLDMQGGELFF.

With respect to this clone: Within the sample, other DNA sequences also encode this same CDR3. The V call is TRBV7-2, the J call TRBJ2-5; 12 bases are a match to TRBD2. The trim removed 4 bases at V and 5 bases at J, leaving 2 bases unmatched. Germline V gene sequence: CDR1 SGHTA, CDR2 FQGNSA. CDR3 length equals 14 residues. The CDR3 coding sequence is TGTGCCAGCAGCTCTAGCGGGAGGGGTGAGACCCAGTACTTC. Translation: CASSSSGRGETQYF.